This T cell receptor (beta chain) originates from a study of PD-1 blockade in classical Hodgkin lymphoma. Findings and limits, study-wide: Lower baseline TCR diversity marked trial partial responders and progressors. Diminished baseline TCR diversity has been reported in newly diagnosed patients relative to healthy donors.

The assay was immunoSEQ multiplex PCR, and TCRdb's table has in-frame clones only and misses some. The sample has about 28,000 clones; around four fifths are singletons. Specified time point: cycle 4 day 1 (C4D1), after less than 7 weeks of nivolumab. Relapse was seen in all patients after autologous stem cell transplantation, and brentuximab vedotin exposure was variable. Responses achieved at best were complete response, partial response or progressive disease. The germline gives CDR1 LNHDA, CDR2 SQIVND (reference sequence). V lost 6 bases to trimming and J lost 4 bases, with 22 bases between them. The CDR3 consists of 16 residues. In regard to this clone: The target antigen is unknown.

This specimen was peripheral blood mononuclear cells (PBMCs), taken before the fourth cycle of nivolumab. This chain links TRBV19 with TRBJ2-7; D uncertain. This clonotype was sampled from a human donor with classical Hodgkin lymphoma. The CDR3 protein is CASSPGVAGPLYEQYF. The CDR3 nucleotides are TGTGCCAGTAGCCCCGGAGTAGCTGGGCCCTTATACGAGCAGTACTTC.